This T cell receptor (beta chain) was sequenced in a study of blood T cell repertoires in COVID-19 (dated by TCRdb to 2020 to 2021). Notes on the research overall: Collaborator samples came from the United States, Italy and Spain and covered acute and convalescent phases of COVID-19. The prospective study material was composed of cDNA or gDNA derived from T cells, B-cell-depleted T cells, or PBMCs. Subjects who had been exposed to COVID-19, were actively infected with it, or had recovered from it provided the deeply sampled blood TCRbeta repertoires that made up the dataset. The repertoires were made available in a free public database intended to serve as a resource for research on the immune response to SARS-CoV-2. The samples were drawn from the first 160 participants of the ongoing ImmuneRACE study and from roughly 1,300 subjects provided by 6 global collaborators. A de-identified subject ID, COVID-19 status, age in years and sex were almost always included in the sample metadata. Where HLA class I and class II types were available, the types were taken from metadata supplied by the sample provider, not from assay-based typing.

V loses 4 bases, J loses 5 bases, and the germline ends lie 23 bases apart. The CDR3 runs 17 amino acids, cysteine and phenylalanine included. Solely the CDR3 DNA is kept, with 51 bases framed from the first base. Per the germline V gene, SGHRS is the CDR1 and YFSETQ is the CDR2. TCRbeta CDR3 regions were amplified from genomic DNA using the immunoSEQ Assay, a bias-controlled multiplex PCR. The original pipeline was this. The number of nucleated cells in each sample was estimated from the amplification of reference gene primers within the assay. To quantify the absolute abundance of each unique TCRbeta CDR3 rearrangement, sequence reads were collapsed and filtered. For each sample, productive Simpson clonality was calculated as the square root of Simpson's diversity index over productive rearrangements. What TCRdb holds here is the immuneACCESS table cut down to in-frame rearrangements. Part of the clones is not present; checked against another copy, under half of the missing clones reflect an unresolved V gene, and the others are unexplained. The V and J calls and clone size were taken over from that table, and D and trimming were inferred from the DNA. Present in this sample are 150,000 to 200,000 clones, 80% of which were seen just once. The ten largest clones take up about 5.6% of the sample.

Only a few counts were recorded for this clone. The clone's antigen remains unknown. There are no base qualities to consult, and no much larger clone falls within one base. What the authors observed across the whole study: The quantity of clinical and demographic metadata differed by source and by participant and was supplied without curation.

Enrolling through a virtual design, the prospective study's participants ranged in age from about 18 to 89 years and lived across some 22 United States geographic areas. Cohort assignment in the prospective study relied on participant-reported clinical history from a screening survey and a study questionnaire. Recovered participants in ImmuneRACE Cohort 3 were defined as having two consecutive negative NP/OP PCR tests, clearance from a healthcare professional, or resolution of symptoms. Each participant in the prospective study had whole blood, serum and a nasopharyngeal or oropharyngeal swab collected by mobile phlebotomists. Participants in the prospective study had the option to provide additional blood draws and questionnaires over a roughly 2-month period. Blood samples from the prospective study were shipped frozen or at room temperature prior to DNA extraction.

The rearranged chain carries TRBV5-1 and TRBJ2-3; the D region possibly corresponds to TRBD1 (5 bases align). Specimen: PBMCs or T cells enriched from blood (not recorded which). The clonotype was recovered from a man aged 35 to 55 who had recovered from COVID-19. Here is the DNA: TGCGCCAGCAGCCCGACGGGCACAGGCCAGTTTAGAGATACGCAGTATTTT. It specifies CASSPTGTGQFRDTQYF.